This T cell receptor beta chain was found in a study of naive and memory T cell subsets. Notes on the study in general: The power law exponent of TCR abundance differed between naive and memory cells.

Two oligonucleotides, mixed equimolar, formed the beta constant-region primer covering TRBC1 and TRBC2. Nested alpha and beta constant-region primers with the SP2 primer drove four PCR rounds on ligated cDNA. Ligation attached a single-stranded oligonucleotide with a 12-nucleotide UMI and the SP2 primer to the cDNA 3' end. TCRdb re-called the UMI-ligation and nested PCR reads with MiXCR, one entry per CDR3 protein. The data show some 82,000 distinct CDR3 sequences, with about 8.2% seen just once and less than 1.5% held by the top ten. Germline V gene sequence: CDR1 SGHAT, CDR2 FQNNGV. After removal of 2 bases from V and 7 bases from J, the junction contained 22 bases not matched to a gene. CDR3 length equals 21 residues. Of note for this clonotype: The target antigen is unknown.

Sequencing input: naive CD8+ T cells from blood. This TCR derives from a human donor in good health. The rearrangement links TRBV11-2 to TRBJ2-5; 13 bases map to TRBD2. The CDR3 bases are TGTGCCAGCAGCTTACGACCGACACAACTAGCGGGAGGGCCTGAGGGACGGACCCAGTACTTC. Protein sequence: CASSLRPTQLAGGPEGRTQYF.